These 3 T cell receptor beta chains were all obtained from the same sample, sequenced in a study of OX40 agonist ivuxolimab in advanced cancers. Data came from immunoSEQ multiplex PCR; TCRdb stores just in-frame clones and leaves some out. The table includes fewer than 80,000 clones, 75% to 90% detected once. The sample consisted of CD4+ or CD8+ T cells sorted from blood, taken in a trial of the OX40 agonist ivuxolimab. These receptor sequences come from an adult with an advanced solid tumor such as melanoma, head and neck, liver or kidney cancer.

The chain joins TRBV30 to TRBJ2-1; a possible D gene is TRBD1 (6 bases). The CDR3 extends over 12 amino acids. Per germline, CDR1 GTSNPN and CDR2 SVGIG (reference sequence). The V end was cut by 5 bases, the J end by 8 bases, with 13 bases between. The CDR3 coding sequence is TGTGCCTGGGGCATGGGGGCCCATGAGCAGTTCTTC. Translation: CAWGMGAHEQFF.

The chain combines TRBV25-1 with TRBJ1-4; tentatively, D is TRBD1 (5 bases). CDR1 and CDR2 (germline): MGHDK, SYGVNS. This CDR3 contains 14 residues. V lost 4 bases and J 3 bases, leaving 9 bases between the germline ends. The CDR3 DNA reads TGTGCCAGCAGTGGGTGGGGGGCTAATGAAAAACTGTTTTTT. It is translated as CASSGWGANEKLFF.

This chain links TRBV9 with TRBJ2-7, with D tentatively TRBD2 (6 bases). Deletions cut 0 bases from V and 3 bases from J, with 13 bases between. Germline V gene sequence: CDR1 SGDLS, CDR2 YYNGEE. The CDR3 spans 15 residues. This CDR3 reads CASSVAGEALYEQYF. The CDR3, as DNA: TGTGCCAGCAGCGTAGCTGGGGAGGCCCTCTACGAGCAGTACTTC.